The source of this TCR beta chain is a study of cytomegalovirus exposure and HLA in healthy donors. Whole-study findings and limits: A previous analysis found most TCR beta V segments productive roughly 87% or roughly 30% of the time.

The primer mix had 60 Vbeta and 13 Jbeta primers. Profiled with immunoSEQ multiplex PCR; TCRdb holds only in-frame clones, not every one. The sample contains about 140,000 clones, approximately 79% of which appear only once. This clone was seen only once. Its antigen is not known. There are 14 residues in the CDR3. Germline lookup yields CDR1 SGHDT and CDR2 YYEEEE. After removal of 4 bases from V and 3 bases from J, the junction contained 6 bases not matched to a gene. The clonotype was recovered from a female donor in good health and CMV-seronegative. Material: PBMCs. The J gene is TRBJ2-7, the V gene TRBV5-6; 8 nucleotides match TRBD2. Here the CDR3 DNA reads TGTGCCAGCAGCGATAGCGGGAAGCTCTACGAGCAGTACTTC. It translates to CASSDSGKLYEQYF.